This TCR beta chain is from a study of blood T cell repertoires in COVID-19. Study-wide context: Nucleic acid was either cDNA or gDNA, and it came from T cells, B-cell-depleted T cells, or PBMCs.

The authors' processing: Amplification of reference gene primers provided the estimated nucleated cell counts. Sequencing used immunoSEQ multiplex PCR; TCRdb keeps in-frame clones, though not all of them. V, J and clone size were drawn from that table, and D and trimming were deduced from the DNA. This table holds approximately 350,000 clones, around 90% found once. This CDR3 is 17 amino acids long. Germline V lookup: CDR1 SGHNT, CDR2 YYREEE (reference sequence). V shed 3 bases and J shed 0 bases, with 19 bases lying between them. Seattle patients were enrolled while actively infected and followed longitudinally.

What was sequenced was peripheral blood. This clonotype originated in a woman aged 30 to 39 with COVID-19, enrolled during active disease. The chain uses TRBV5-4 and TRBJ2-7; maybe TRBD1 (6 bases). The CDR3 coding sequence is TGTGCCAGCAGCTCACCGGGACAACTAACGAGCTCCTACGAGCAGTACTTC. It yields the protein CASSSPGQLTSSYEQYF.